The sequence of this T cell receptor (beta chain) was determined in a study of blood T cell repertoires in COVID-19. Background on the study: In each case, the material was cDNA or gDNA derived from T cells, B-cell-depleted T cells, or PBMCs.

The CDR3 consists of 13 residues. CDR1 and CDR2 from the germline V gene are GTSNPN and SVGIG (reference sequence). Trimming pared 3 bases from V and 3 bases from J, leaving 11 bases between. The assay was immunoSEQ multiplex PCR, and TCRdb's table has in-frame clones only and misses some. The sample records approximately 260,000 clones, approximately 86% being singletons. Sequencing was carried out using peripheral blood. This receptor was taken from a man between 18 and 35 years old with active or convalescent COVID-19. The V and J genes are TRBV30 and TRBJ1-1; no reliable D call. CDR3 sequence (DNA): TGTGCCTGGAGCTTCTCGAGGTACACTGAAGCTTTCTTT. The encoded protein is CAWSFSRYTEAFF. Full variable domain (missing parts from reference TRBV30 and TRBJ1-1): SQTIHQWPATLVQPVGSPLSLECTVEGTSNPNLYWYRQAAGRGLQLLFYSVGIGQISSEVPQNLSASRPQDRQFILSSKKLLLSDSGFYLCAWSFSRYTEAFFGQGTRLTVV.